The 8 T cell receptor beta chains below come from one sample, sequenced in a study of blood T cell repertoires in COVID-19. The data were produced by immunoSEQ multiplex PCR, yet TCRdb's version contains in-frame clones alone and is incomplete. The sample consists of a few hundred thousand clones, around nine tenths of them appearing once. Sequencing was done on a sample of peripheral blood. These TCRs come from a young woman with COVID-19, enrolled during active disease.

This rearrangement joins TRBV5-1 to TRBJ2-3, with D possibly TRBD2 on 6 matching bases. The germline V and J ends were trimmed by 3 bases and 0 bases, with 14 bases remaining between them. The V gene's germline CDR1 is SGHRS and CDR2 YFSETQ. The CDR3 has 16 amino acids. The CDR3 bases are TGCGCCAGCAGCTCAAACGCGGGGCTAAGCACAGATACGCAGTATTTT. This gives the protein CASSSNAGLSTDTQYF.

The gene calls are TRBV6-5 and TRBJ1-1; D unresolved. V was clipped by 8 bases and J by 0 bases, with 7 bases between them. The CDR3 spans 12 residues. From germline, CDR1 is MNHEY and CDR2 SVGAGI. The CDR3 here is CASQTVNTEAFF. CDR3 DNA sequence: TGTGCCAGCCAAACAGTGAACACTGAAGCTTTCTTT.

The gene calls are TRBV3-1 (or the pseudogene TRBV3-2) and TRBJ2-3, with D perhaps TRBD2 (6 bases). This CDR3 has 16 residues. The germline V gene has CDR1 LGHDT and CDR2 YNNKEL (reference sequence). Trimming took off 4 bases at V and 0 bases at J, with 14 bases between the two ends. The CDR3 DNA reads TGTGCCAGCAGCCTCCGGACGGGGACTAGCACAGATACGCAGTATTTT. The encoded protein is CASSLRTGTSTDTQYF.

This chain links TRBV14 with TRBJ2-2; D remains unclear. The CDR3 has 15 residues. Germline values: CDR1 SGHDN, CDR2 FVKESK. V lost 5 bases to trimming and J lost 4 bases, with 14 bases between them. CDR3 amino acids: CASSEFRATTGELFF. DNA of the CDR3: TGTGCCAGCAGCGAATTTCGAGCTACCACCGGGGAGCTGTTTTTT. The variable domain in full, completed from reference TRBV14 and TRBJ2-2, reads EAGVTQFPSHSVIEKGQTVTLRCDPISGHDNLYWYRRVMGKEIKFLLHFVKESKQDESGMPNNRFLAERTGGTYSTLKVQPAELEDSGVYFCASSEFRATTGELFFGEGSRLTVL.

The V and J genes are TRBV11-2 and TRBJ2-3; D ambiguous. The CDR3 is made up of 15 amino acids. The germline gives CDR1 SGHAT, CDR2 FQNNGV. V lost 3 bases and J 3 bases, leaving 13 bases between the germline ends. In nucleotides, the CDR3 is TGTGCCAGCAGCTTGGAGCCTTCCAAGACAGATACGCAGTATTTT. This encodes CASSLEPSKTDTQYF.

V usage is TRBV29-1 and J usage is TRBJ1-2, with 7 bases that match TRBD1. Germline-derived CDR1 and CDR2 are SQVTM and ANQGSEA. This CDR3 has 11 residues. Trimming at V came to 7 bases and at J to 10 bases, leaving 9 bases not matched to a gene. The CDR3 coding sequence is TGCAGCGAAAAAAGACAGGGAAACTACACCTTC. It yields the protein CSEKRQGNYTF.

The chain carries TRBV5-1 and TRBJ1-1, with TRBD1 identical over 8 bases. CDR3 length: 16 amino acids. Germline trimming cut 4 bases from V and 3 bases from J; bases unmatched to any gene: 11. CDR1 is SGHRS, CDR2 YFSETQ, per germline. The CDR3 spells CASSPGQVFKDTEAFF. CDR3 nucleotide sequence: TGCGCCAGCAGCCCGGGACAGGTATTTAAGGACACTGAAGCTTTCTTT.

The chain joins TRBV9 to TRBJ1-4; no clear D. The V gene's germline CDR1 is SGDLS and CDR2 YYNGEE. The CDR3 is made up of 14 amino acids. Trimming stripped 3 bases from V and 0 bases from J, with 6 bases between. CDR3 DNA: TGTGCCAGCAGCGAACAAGCAACTAATGAAAAACTGTTTTTT. This encodes CASSEQATNEKLFF.